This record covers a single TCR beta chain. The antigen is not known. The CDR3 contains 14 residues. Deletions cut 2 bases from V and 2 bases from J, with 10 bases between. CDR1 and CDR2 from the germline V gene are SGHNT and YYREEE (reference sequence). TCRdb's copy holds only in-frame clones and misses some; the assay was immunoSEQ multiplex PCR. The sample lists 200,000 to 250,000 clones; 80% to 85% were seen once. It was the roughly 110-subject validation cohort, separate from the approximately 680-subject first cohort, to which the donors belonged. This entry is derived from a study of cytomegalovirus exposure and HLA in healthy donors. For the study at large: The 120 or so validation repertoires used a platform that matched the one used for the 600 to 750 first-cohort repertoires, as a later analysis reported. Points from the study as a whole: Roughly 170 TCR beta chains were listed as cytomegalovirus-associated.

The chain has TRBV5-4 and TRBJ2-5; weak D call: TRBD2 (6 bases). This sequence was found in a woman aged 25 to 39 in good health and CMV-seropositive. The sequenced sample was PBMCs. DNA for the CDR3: TGTGCCAGCAGCTTCGTGGGGGGTCAAGAGACCCAGTACTTC. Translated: CASSFVGGQETQYF.